The 3 T cell receptor beta chains below were found in one sample sequenced in a study of blood T cell repertoires in COVID-19. The data were produced by immunoSEQ multiplex PCR, yet TCRdb's version contains in-frame clones alone and is incomplete. The sample lists about 14,000 clones; more than 75% were seen once. The sequenced sample was peripheral blood. The receptors were gathered from a human donor in a cohort sampled during active COVID-19.

The chain has TRBV11-3 and TRBJ2-1; 12 bases fit TRBD1. The J segment lost 8 bases and the V segment lost 1 base, leaving 6 bases of the junction unmatched. Germline V lookup: CDR1 SGHNT, CDR2 YENEEA. The CDR3 has 16 amino acids. The CDR3 nucleotides are TGTGCCAGCAGCTTAGGGGACAGGGGGCGCAACGATGAGCAGTTCTTC. It translates to CASSLGDRGRNDEQFF.

The chain employs TRBV19 and TRBJ1-1; 7 nucleotides line up with TRBD1. The length of the CDR3 is 17 residues. Germline V gives CDR1 LNHDA, CDR2 SQIVND (reference sequence). V shed 6 bases and J 8 bases; nucleotides not matched to a gene: 21. The CDR3 coding sequence is TGTGCCAGTAGGACGCCCCGACAGGGTACAAGTCTTTTGGAAGCTTTCTTT. Translation gives CASRTPRQGTSLLEAFF.

The rearrangement joins TRBV29-1 to TRBJ2-1, with unresolved D. Trimming cost V 6 bases and J 3 bases, with 3 bases left between them. CDR3 size: 10 residues. Germline V gene sequence: CDR1 SQVTM, CDR2 ANQGSEA. The CDR3 loop is CSVNYNEQFF. The CDR3 DNA reads as TGCAGCGTCAACTACAATGAGCAGTTCTTC.